Listed below are T cell receptor beta chains from one sample, sequenced in a study of spatial heterogeneity in lung cancer. TCRdb used MiXCR to reprocess the 5' RACE reads, holding one entry per CDR3 protein. The table has under 40,000 distinct CDR3 sequences, less than 6.5% seen once. The source material was PBMCs, sampled at surgery. The origin of the receptors is a female donor with early-stage non-small cell lung cancer. The CDR3 runs from the conserved cysteine through the conserved F or W. A D gene is named only where the DNA matches it firmly. Rows give clone size only sometimes, using once, few, many, or a class for an expanded clone.

len	v_gene	d_gene	j_gene	abundance	CDR3aa	CDR3nt
13	TRBV15	.	TRBJ1-1	many	CATSRGGLTEAFF	TGTGCCACCAGCAGAGGGGGGCTCACTGAAGCTTTCTTT
14	TRBV2	.	TRBJ1-4	few	CASSPTGGVEKLFF	TGTGCCAGCAGCCCGACAGGAGGGGTGGAAAAACTGTTTTTT
13	TRBV2	.	TRBJ2-6	many	CASTGSGANVLTF	TGTGCCAGCACTGGCTCTGGGGCCAACGTCCTGACTTTC
18	TRBV7-9	.	TRBJ2-4	many	CASSLFPGSRRAKNIQYF	TGTGCCAGCAGCTTATTCCCAGGCAGCCGGAGGGCCAAAAACATTCAGTACTTC
16	TRBV28	.	TRBJ1-5	many	CASSTYLLGRGQPQHF	TGTGCCAGCAGTACCTACCTGTTAGGGCGTGGGCAGCCCCAGCATTTT
13	TRBV28	.	TRBJ2-7	many	CASSLGARDEQYF	TGTGCCAGCAGTTTAGGGGCACGGGACGAGCAGTACTTC
16	TRBV9	.	TRBJ1-5	.	CASSGGLGPLDQPQHF	TGTGCCAGCAGCGGGGGCCTTGGACCCCTGGATCAGCCCCAGCATTTT
15	TRBV10-3	TRBD2	TRBJ2-7	many	CAIKGSGGFSYEQYF	TGTGCCATCAAGGGTAGCGGGGGATTCTCCTACGAGCAGTACTTC
14	TRBV6-6	.	TRBJ1-1	many	CASSIPEGDTEAFF	TGTGCCAGCAGTATACCAGAGGGAGACACTGAAGCTTTCTTT
14	TRBV20-1	TRBD2	TRBJ2-3	many	CSALLAGVTDTQYF	TGCAGTGCCTTATTAGCGGGGGTCACAGATACGCAGTATTTT
18	TRBV28	.	TRBJ2-7	.	CASSLVLGTDTISYEQYF	TGTGCCAGCAGTTTGGTGTTAGGGACGGATACCATCTCCTACGAGCAGTACTTC
12	TRBV12-3/TRBV12-4	.	TRBJ2-7	few	CASSFSDNEQYF	TGTGCCAGCAGTTTTTCGGATAACGAGCAGTACTTC
14	TRBV7-6	TRBD2	TRBJ2-7	.	CASSRSGVLYEQYF	TGTGCCAGCAGCCGTAGCGGGGTGCTATACGAGCAGTACTTC
15	TRBV4-2	TRBD1	TRBJ1-1	medium-sized	CASSQLGNRGLPAFF	TGTGCCAGCAGCCAACTAGGGAACAGGGGGCTCCCGGCTTTCTTT
13	TRBV18	.	TRBJ2-7	few	CASSQSGESEQYF	TGTGCCAGCTCACAGTCAGGGGAAAGCGAGCAGTACTTC
16	TRBV12-3/TRBV12-4	TRBD2	TRBJ2-2	few	CASSPGTSGGPGELFF	TGTGCCAGCAGTCCGGGGACTAGCGGGGGCCCCGGGGAGCTGTTTTTT
14	TRBV18	.	TRBJ2-7	many	CASSPRGRGYEQYF	TGTGCCAGCTCACCCCGAGGCAGAGGTTACGAGCAGTACTTC
15	TRBV10-3	.	TRBJ1-3	many	CAISDGPRSGNTIYF	TGTGCCATCAGTGACGGGCCCCGGAGTGGAAACACCATATATTTT
15	TRBV7-9	.	TRBJ1-1	many	CASSLAEKANTEAFF	TGTGCCAGCAGCTTAGCGGAGAAAGCGAACACTGAAGCTTTCTTT
13	TRBV27	.	TRBJ1-2	many	CASSPGLGYGYTF	TGTGCCAGCAGTCCAGGGTTAGGCTATGGCTACACCTTC
10	TRBV30	.	TRBJ1-1	.	CAWRRSEAFF	TGTGCCTGGCGCAGGAGCGAAGCTTTCTTT
16	TRBV19	.	TRBJ1-4	.	CASRVFLTGVNEKLFF	TGTGCCAGTAGGGTATTCCTGACAGGAGTTAATGAAAAACTGTTTTTT
16	TRBV18	.	TRBJ1-6	.	CASSPERVGYNSPLHF	TGTGCCAGCTCACCCGAGCGGGTGGGCTATAATTCACCCCTCCACTTT
12	TRBV4-1	.	TRBJ1-2	many	CASSHSGEGYTF	TGCGCCAGCAGCCACTCCGGTGAGGGCTACACCTTC
13	TRBV10-3	.	TRBJ2-3	.	CAISESKGGSQYF	TGTGCCATCAGTGAGTCGAAGGGGGGGTCGCAGTATTTT
13	TRBV7-8	.	TRBJ1-4	.	CASSLVGYKELFF	TGTGCCAGCAGCTTAGTAGGTTATAAAGAGCTGTTTTTT
14	TRBV5-1	.	TRBJ2-2	many	CASSFGQRTGELFF	TGCGCCAGCAGCTTTGGACAGAGGACCGGGGAGCTGTTTTTT
14	TRBV7-2	.	TRBJ2-7	many	CASSLTDSSYEQYF	TGTGCCAGCAGCTTAACGGATTCTTCCTACGAGCAGTACTTC
15	TRBV7-8	TRBD2	TRBJ2-3	few	CASSPAGGASVTQYF	TGTGCCAGCAGCCCTGCGGGGGGGGCCTCGGTGACGCAGTATTTT
16	TRBV3-1	TRBD2	TRBJ2-3	many	CASSQEDSGGTDTQYF	TGTGCCAGCAGCCAAGAGGATAGCGGGGGCACAGATACGCAGTATTTT
14	TRBV20-1	.	TRBJ1-1	many	CSARDAGRSTEAFF	TGCAGTGCTAGAGATGCCGGGCGCTCCACTGAAGCTTTCTTT
15	TRBV5-5	.	TRBJ1-2	.	CASKLRAIANYGYTF	TGTGCCAGCAAGCTCCGGGCCATAGCTAACTATGGCTACACCTTC
14	TRBV14	.	TRBJ1-2	.	CASSQAVQLYGYTF	TGTGCCAGCAGCCAAGCGGTACAGCTCTATGGCTACACCTTC
15	TRBV6-4	TRBD2	TRBJ2-1	few	CASSEVAGSYNEQFF	TGTGCCAGCAGTGAGGTAGCGGGATCCTACAATGAGCAGTTCTTC
14	TRBV9	TRBD1	TRBJ2-5	.	CASQGQGVRETQYF	TGTGCCAGCCAGGGACAGGGGGTTAGAGAGACCCAGTACTTC
14	TRBV20-1	.	TRBJ1-6	many	CSAREGAGNSPLHF	TGCAGTGCTAGAGAGGGGGCTGGGAATTCACCCCTCCACTTT
14	TRBV24-1	.	TRBJ1-2	many	CATSDRDRYYGYTF	TGTGCCACCAGTGATCGTGACAGATACTATGGCTACACCTTC
12	TRBV20-1	.	TRBJ2-7	.	CSPLGPNNEHYF	TGCTCCCCCCTCGGGCCGAACAACGAGCATTACTTC
12	TRBV7-2	.	TRBJ1-2	.	CASSLQGGGYTF	TGTGCCAGCAGCTTACAGGGCGGTGGCTACACCTTC
15	TRBV12-3/TRBV12-4	TRBD2	TRBJ2-2	.	CASRERGAGTGELFF	TGTGCCAGCAGGGAGCGGGGGGCGGGCACCGGGGAGCTGTTTTTT
13	TRBV30	TRBD1	TRBJ1-1	once	CAWQGQPNTEAFF	TGTGCCTGGCAGGGACAGCCGAACACTGAAGCTTTCTTT
15	TRBV6-2/TRBV6-3	.	TRBJ1-5	.	CASSYRGAGNQPQHF	TGTGCCAGCAGTTACAGGGGCGCGGGCAATCAGCCCCAGCATTTT
13	TRBV7-8	.	TRBJ2-5	.	CASSPDSEETQYF	TGTGCCAGCAGCCCCGACAGCGAAGAGACCCAGTACTTC
14	TRBV9	.	TRBJ2-3	many	CASSGSPHTDTQYF	TGTGCCAGCAGCGGTAGCCCCCACACAGATACGCAGTATTTT
12	TRBV15	.	TRBJ2-1	few	CATSRSLAEQFF	TGTGCCACCAGCAGATCCTTAGCGGAGCAGTTCTTC
13	TRBV7-7	.	TRBJ2-1	few	CASTLSRGGEQFF	TGTGCTAGCACCCTCTCCCGGGGAGGAGAGCAGTTCTTC
15	TRBV24-1	.	TRBJ2-5	.	CATSDANGGGETQYF	TGTGCCACCAGTGATGCGAACGGGGGTGGGGAGACCCAGTACTTC
11	TRBV7-2	.	TRBJ2-7	.	CASSAQSEQYF	TGTGCCAGCAGCGCCCAATCCGAGCAGTACTTC
19	TRBV5-6	.	TRBJ1-3	.	CASSFFSDVNRDTGNTIYF	TGTGCCAGCAGCTTTTTCTCCGACGTAAACAGGGATACTGGAAACACCATATATTTT
14	TRBV7-2	.	TRBJ2-3	many	CASSLDGSTDTQYF	TGTGCCAGCAGCTTAGACGGTAGCACAGATACGCAGTATTTT
14	TRBV9	TRBD1	TRBJ2-5	few	CASSRTGGVETQYF	TGTGCCAGCAGCCGGACAGGGGGGGTAGAGACCCAGTACTTC
14	TRBV24-1	.	TRBJ2-5	many	CATSESRPPGTQYF	TGTGCCACCAGTGAGTCCCGACCTCCAGGGACCCAGTACTTC
13	TRBV6-6	.	TRBJ1-1	few	CASSYLDNTEAFF	TGTGCCAGCAGTTACCTGGATAACACTGAAGCTTTCTTT
15	TRBV27	.	TRBJ2-1	.	CASKEFRGKNNEQFF	TGTGCCAGCAAGGAGTTCAGGGGCAAGAACAATGAGCAGTTCTTC
19	TRBV11-2	TRBD1	TRBJ2-2	many	CASSLALLQGQGRTGELFF	TGTGCCAGCAGCTTAGCTTTGTTACAGGGACAGGGACGCACCGGGGAGCTGTTTTTT
13	TRBV2	.	TRBJ1-5	.	CASSEDLNQPQHF	TGTGCCAGCAGTGAAGACCTGAATCAGCCCCAGCATTTT
12	TRBV3-1	.	TRBJ2-5	.	CASNQDQETQYF	TGTGCCAGCAACCAAGACCAAGAGACCCAGTACTTC
15	TRBV29-1	TRBD2	TRBJ2-3	many	CSARGTSGSTDTQYF	TGCAGCGCGCGAGGGACTAGCGGGAGCACAGATACGCAGTATTTT
15	TRBV6-5	TRBD1	TRBJ1-1	many	CASKSLRGQGTEAFF	TGTGCCAGCAAGTCCCTAAGGGGGCAGGGCACTGAAGCTTTCTTT
16	TRBV5-1	TRBD1	TRBJ2-3	many	CASSLLGQGIADTQYF	TGCGCCAGCAGCCTATTAGGACAGGGTATTGCAGATACGCAGTATTTT